Below are 10 T cell receptor beta chains sequenced from a single sample in a study of CD8 T cells in Susac syndrome. Reverse transcription of roughly 0.45 to 1 ug RNA used random hexamers. TCRdb re-called the immunoSEQ multiplex PCR reads through MiXCR, storing one row per CDR3 protein. The sample records a few hundred thousand distinct CDR3 sequences, roughly 85% being singletons. Input material: CD8+ T cells from PBMCs. The origin of the receptors is a human donor with multiple sclerosis.

The rearrangement uses TRBV20-1 and TRBJ2-1, with D perhaps TRBD1 or TRBD2 (6 bases each). The CDR3 extends over 14 amino acids. Trimming shortened V by 6 bases and J by 5 bases, and 17 bases separated the two germline ends. CDR1 and CDR2 from the germline V gene are DFQATT and SNEGSKA (reference sequence). The CDR3 nucleotides read TGCAGTGCCGTGAGTGGGAGGACAGACAATGAGCAGTTCTTC. It codes for CSAVSGRTDNEQFF.

CDR3 sequence reads: CASSRTRTEAFF. The CDR3 DNA reads TGTGCCAGCAGCCGTACGAGGACTGAAGCTTTCTTT. The gene calls are TRBV28 and TRBJ1-1; D uncertain. CDR3 length: 12 residues. CDR1 MDHEN and CDR2 SYDVKM come from the germline V gene. Trimming left V 6 bases short and J 5 bases short, with 10 bases between.

Details on this clonotype: An end of the junction does not agree with germline; a read error may underlie this. V gene TRBV7-7 combines with J gene TRBJ2-1; D is unclear. Germline V gene lookup returns CDR1 SSHAT and CDR2 FNYEAQ (reference sequence). CDR3 length: 14 amino acids. CDR3 nucleotide sequence: TGTGCTAGCAGCCGTGACTGGTCCTACAATGAGCAGTTCTTC. Translation: CASSRDWSYNEQFF.

This chain's CDR3 is CASSLVSAGGSYEQYF. The DNA for the CDR3 is TGTGCCAGCAGCTTAGTGTCGGCGGGAGGCTCCTACGAGCAGTACTTC. The chain uses TRBV7-9 and TRBJ2-7; 8 bases line up with TRBD2. After removal of 1 base from V and 0 bases from J, the junction contained 5 bases not matched to a gene. From germline, CDR1 is SEHNR and CDR2 FQNEAQ (reference sequence). CDR3 size: 16 residues.

The chain combines TRBV27 with TRBJ1-1, with 7 bases lining up with TRBD1. Germline CDR1 is MNHEY and CDR2 is SMNVEV (reference sequence). J gave up 3 bases and V 6 bases, and 10 bases lay outside the gene matches. This CDR3 has 15 amino acids. The CDR3 sequence is CASSLYRGGDTEAFF. CDR3 DNA: TGTGCCAGCAGCCTATACAGGGGAGGGGACACTGAAGCTTTCTTT.

This sequence joins TRBV12-3 or TRBV12-4 and TRBJ2-7; D is undetermined. The CDR3 length is 13 residues. The V and J ends lost 1 base and 3 bases respectively, with 7 bases between them. CDR3 sequence (DNA): TGTGCCAGCAGTTTAGGTCACCGCTACGAGCAGTACTTC. Translated: CASSLGHRYEQYF.

The chain combines TRBV7-9 with TRBJ2-1, with TRBD2 as a possible D gene (6 bases). The CDR3 covers 15 residues. Per germline, CDR1 SEHNR and CDR2 FQNEAQ (reference sequence). V gave up 5 bases and J gave up 2 bases, with 13 bases separating them. CDR3 DNA sequence: TGTGCCAGCAGCGGATCAGGGAGGCCCTACAATGAGCAGTTCTTC. This codes for CASSGSGRPYNEQFF.

V gene TRBV5-1 combines with J gene TRBJ2-2; 16 nucleotides line up with TRBD2. V was clipped by 4 bases and J by 3 bases; unmatched bases: 9. The CDR3 is 19 amino acids. In germline, CDR1 is SGHRS, CDR2 YFSETQ. CDR3 sequence (DNA): TGCGCCAGCAGCGGCTCCGGGACTAGCGGGAGGGCCTACACCGGGGAGCTGTTTTTT. Protein product: CASSGSGTSGRAYTGELFF.

The chain recombines TRBV4-1 with TRBJ2-1; the D gene is possibly TRBD1 (6 bases). The ends were cut back, 4 bases at V and 8 bases at J, with 15 bases in the middle. Germline V gene lookup returns CDR1 MGHRA and CDR2 YSYEKL. This CDR3 contains 14 residues. Written as DNA, the CDR3 is TGCGCCAGCAGCCCGGGGACACGGAAGGATGAGCAGTTCTTC. It translates to CASSPGTRKDEQFF.

The rearrangement joins TRBV28 to TRBJ2-1, with TRBD2 identical over 8 bases. V was clipped by 5 bases and J by 5 bases; unmatched bases: 14. CDR3 length: 17 residues. In germline, CDR1 is MDHEN, CDR2 SYDVKM. The CDR3 nucleotides read TGTGCCAGCAGTACCCTGGAGGGGCGGGAGGTTCACAATGAGCAGTTCTTC. Protein: CASSTLEGREVHNEQFF.